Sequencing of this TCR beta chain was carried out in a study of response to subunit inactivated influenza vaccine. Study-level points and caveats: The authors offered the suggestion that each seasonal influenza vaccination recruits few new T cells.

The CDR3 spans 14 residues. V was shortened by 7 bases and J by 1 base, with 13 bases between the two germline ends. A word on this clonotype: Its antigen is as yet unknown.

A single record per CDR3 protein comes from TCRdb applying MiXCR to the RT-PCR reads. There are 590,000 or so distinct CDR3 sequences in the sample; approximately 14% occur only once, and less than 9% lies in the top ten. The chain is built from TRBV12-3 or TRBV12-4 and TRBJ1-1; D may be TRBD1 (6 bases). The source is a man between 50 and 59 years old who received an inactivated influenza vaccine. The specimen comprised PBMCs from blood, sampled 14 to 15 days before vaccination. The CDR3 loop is CASTSETGNTEAFF. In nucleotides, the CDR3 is TGTGCCAGCACCTCCGAGACAGGGAACACTGAAGCTTTCTTT.